This record concerns one T cell receptor beta chain sequence. Its antigen is not known. TCRdb's copy holds only in-frame clones and misses some; the assay was immunoSEQ multiplex PCR. The sample lists about 120,000 clones, around nine tenths seen once, with approximately 0.25% in the top ten. The data were taken from a study of graft-versus-host responses after intestinal transplantation. General study results and limits: Recipient marrow contained GvH clones, some of which appeared first in ileum or blood. Circulating GvH clones peaking coincided with falling HvG clones soon after transplant.

Germline V gives CDR1 SEHNR, CDR2 FQNEAQ (reference sequence). V dropped 2 bases and J dropped 3 bases, with 10 bases sitting between them. This CDR3 comprises 14 residues. Here the sequenced sample was unstimulated CD4+ T cells sorted from spleen or lymph node cells, taken before transplant. The chain recombines TRBV7-9 with TRBJ1-1; D may be TRBD1 (5 bases). The receptor comes from a human donor who was the organ donor for an intestinal transplant. CDR3 DNA sequence: TGTGCCAGCAGCTTAAGTTCAGGGTACACTGAAGCTTTCTTT. Protein: CASSLSSGYTEAFF. Variable domain in full (rest from reference TRBV7-9 and TRBJ1-1): DTGVSQNPRHKITKRGQNVTFRCDPISEHNRLYWYRQTLGQGPEFLTYFQNEAQLEKSRLLSDRFSAERPKGSFSTLEIQRTEQGDSAMYLCASSLSSGYTEAFFGQGTRLTVV.